The 26 T cell receptor beta chains presented below share a single source sample, sequenced in a study of CD8 T cells in ankylosing spondylitis. One entry per CDR3 protein, called by TCRdb with MiXCR from the 5' RACE reads. The sample records 30,000 to 45,000 distinct CDR3 sequences, roughly 3% being singletons. Sequenced input: blood, either unsorted or a sorted T cell fraction (not recorded which). Every receptor here comes from a male donor with ankylosing spondylitis or in good health (not recorded which).

This clonotype was detected many times. The chain uses TRBV9 and TRBJ2-2; the D gene could be TRBD1 or TRBD2 (5 bases each). The germline V and J ends were trimmed by 0 bases and 3 bases, with 6 bases remaining between them. CDR3 size: 14 residues. Germline values: CDR1 SGDLS, CDR2 YYNGEE. DNA for the CDR3: TGTGCCAGCAGCGTAGTGGGGGACACCGGGGAGCTGTTTTTT. This codes for CASSVVGDTGELFF.

This clonotype was detected ten times or more. The CDR3 here is CASSVEQSSGNTIYF. In DNA form, the CDR3 reads TGTGCCAGCAGCGTAGAACAGAGCTCTGGAAACACCATATATTTT. The genes are TRBV9 and TRBJ1-3; no firm D call. This CDR3 contains 15 residues. The V gene's germline CDR1 is SGDLS and CDR2 YYNGEE. The germline V and J ends were trimmed by 0 bases and 0 bases, with 7 bases remaining between them.

This clonotype occurred many times. The chain combines TRBV9 with TRBJ1-2; maybe TRBD1 (5 bases). The CDR3 contains 14 residues. V gave up 0 bases and J gave up 8 bases, with 14 bases separating them. Germline V CDR1 and CDR2: SGDLS, YYNGEE. DNA for the CDR3: TGTGCCAGCAGCGTAGGGCCCGGGGCGCCGGGCTACACCTTC. Translating it yields CASSVGPGAPGYTF. Full variable domain (remainder filled in from reference TRBV9 and TRBJ1-2): DSGVTQTPKHLITATGQRVTLRCSPRSGDLSVYWYQQSLDQGLQFLIQYYNGEERAKGNILERFSAQQFPDLHSELNLSSLELGDSALYFCASSVGPGAPGYTFGSGTRLTVV.

This clonotype has at least ten counts. The chain links TRBV9 to TRBJ2-3; D unclear. The CDR3 totals 12 residues. Germline CDR1 SGDLS, CDR2 YYNGEE. V was cut by 3 bases and J by 4 bases, with 6 bases left in between. CDR3 nucleotide sequence: TGTGCCAGCAGCGCGGGTCCAGATACGCAGTATTTT. Its protein is CASSAGPDTQYF.

The sample holds one count of this clonotype. The genes are TRBV9 and TRBJ2-2; weak D call: TRBD1 (6 bases). There are 17 residues in the CDR3. V was shortened by 0 bases and J by 0 bases, with 12 bases between the two germline ends. Germline values: CDR1 SGDLS, CDR2 YYNGEE. For the CDR3, the DNA is TGTGCCAGCAGCGTAGCACCGAACAGGGCGAACACCGGGGAGCTGTTTTTT. It translates to CASSVAPNRANTGELFF.

This clonotype has only a few counts. This chain links TRBV9 with TRBJ2-3; perhaps TRBD2 as D (6 bases). The CDR3 sequence is 16 residues long. V lost 3 bases and J lost 0, with 14 bases in between. From germline, CDR1 is SGDLS and CDR2 YYNGEE. CDR3 coding DNA: TGTGCCAGCAGCGCACGACTAGACTTTAGCACAGATACGCAGTATTTT. Translation: CASSARLDFSTDTQYF.

This clonotype was detected many times. CDR3 DNA sequence: TGTGCCAGCAGCGTAGGGGCAGGCCGAAATACGGCGCAGTATTTT. This sequence encodes CASSVGAGRNTAQYF. The chain has TRBV9 and TRBJ2-3; D is undetermined. V shed 0 bases and J shed 10 bases, with 18 bases lying between them. CDR3 length: 15 amino acids. Per germline, CDR1 SGDLS and CDR2 YYNGEE.

This clonotype was detected many times. The chain recombines TRBV9 with TRBJ1-1; tentatively, D is TRBD1 (6 bases). V lost 3 bases to trimming and J lost 3 bases, with 9 bases between them. The CDR3 runs to 13 residues. Germline V CDR1 and CDR2: SGDLS, YYNGEE. The CDR3 region is CASSAQGYTEAFF. The CDR3 DNA is TGTGCCAGCAGCGCCCAGGGGTACACTGAAGCTTTCTTT.

CDR3 amino acids: CASSVEGAKGDTQYF. The CDR3 DNA sequence: TGTGCCAGCAGCGTAGAGGGGGCGAAAGGAGATACGCAGTATTTT. The chain links TRBV9 to TRBJ2-3, with 7 bases lining up with TRBD1. The CDR3 has 15 amino acids. Trimming took 0 bases from V and 5 from J; bases not matched to a gene: 6. In germline, CDR1 is SGDLS, CDR2 YYNGEE.

This clonotype was seen repeatedly, ten times or more. The chain has TRBV9 and TRBJ2-1, with no clear D. The CDR3 contains 13 residues. Trimming cost V 0 bases and J 3 bases, with 4 bases left between them. Germline V gene lookup returns CDR1 SGDLS and CDR2 YYNGEE. DNA of the CDR3: TGTGCCAGCAGCGTAGACGTCTACAATGAGCAGTTCTTC. It is translated as CASSVDVYNEQFF.

This clonotype was seen many times. This chain links TRBV9 with TRBJ1-1; no reliable D call. V lost 4 bases and J 0 bases, leaving 10 bases between the germline ends. Germline values: CDR1 SGDLS, CDR2 YYNGEE. The CDR3 consists of 14 residues. The CDR3 region is CASSPQDMNTEAFF. CDR3 nucleotides: TGTGCCAGCAGCCCCCAGGATATGAACACTGAAGCTTTCTTT.

At least ten counts were recorded for this clonotype. The gene calls are TRBV9 and TRBJ2-5; no firm D call. Germline loops: CDR1 SGDLS, CDR2 YYNGEE. This CDR3 region has 13 residues. The ends were cut back, 3 bases at V and 5 bases at J, with 11 bases in the middle. CDR3 sequence (DNA): TGTGCCAGCAGCGACAACAATCAGGAGACCCAGTACTTC. Its translation: CASSDNNQETQYF.

This clonotype has just a few counts. The CDR3: CASTRAPTDYNEQFF. DNA for the CDR3: TGTGCCAGCACGCGGGCCCCGACGGACTACAATGAGCAGTTCTTC. The chain has TRBV9 and TRBJ2-1, with a weak D call TRBD2 (5 bases). The V and J ends lost 6 bases and 3 bases respectively, with 16 bases between them. Germline CDR1 SGDLS, CDR2 YYNGEE. The CDR3 extends over 15 amino acids.

Ten or more counts support this clonotype. The chain uses TRBV9 and TRBJ2-2; D perhaps matches TRBD2 (6 bases). Between the trimmed V and J ends, which lost 0 bases and 3 bases, there was a span of 6 bases. The CDR3 consists of 14 residues. Germline CDR1 reads SGDLS; CDR2 reads YYNGEE. CDR3 residues: CASSVGDYTGELFF. The CDR3 bases are TGTGCCAGCAGCGTAGGGGACTACACCGGGGAGCTGTTTTTT.

The rearrangement joins TRBV9 to TRBJ2-3; 8 bases line up with TRBD1. The CDR3 sequence is 17 residues long. With 0 bases clipped from V and 4 bases from J, the junction kept 10 bases outside the gene matches. Germline CDR1 and CDR2: SGDLS and YYNGEE. The CDR3 DNA is TGTGCCAGCAGCGTAGGGCAGGGGGCGTCGGGACCAGATACGCAGTATTTT. Translating it yields CASSVGQGASGPDTQYF.

Ten or more counts support this clonotype. This chain links TRBV9 with TRBJ2-5; D uncertain. The V gene's germline CDR1 is SGDLS and CDR2 YYNGEE. The CDR3 contains 12 residues. Trimming took off 3 bases at V and 5 bases at J, with 8 bases between the two ends. For the CDR3, the DNA is TGTGCCAGCAGCGGAGCCCACGAGACCCAGTACTTC. It is translated as CASSGAHETQYF.

This clonotype was observed at least ten times. This sequence joins TRBV9 and TRBJ2-1, with D possibly matching TRBD2 (6 bases). V lost 1 base and J lost 9, with 8 bases in between. The CDR3 covers 12 residues. Germline CDR1 SGDLS, CDR2 YYNGEE. This chain's CDR3 is CASSVMGGEQFF. CDR3 bases: TGTGCCAGCAGCGTAATGGGGGGTGAGCAGTTCTTC. Together with reference TRBV9 and TRBJ2-1, the CDR3 gives the full variable domain: DSGVTQTPKHLITATGQRVTLRCSPRSGDLSVYWYQQSLDQGLQFLIQYYNGEERAKGNILERFSAQQFPDLHSELNLSSLELGDSALYFCASSVMGGEQFFGPGTRLTVL.

This clonotype was seen repeatedly, ten times or more. The CDR3 is CASSPLGTGAGTGELFF. CDR3 bases: TGTGCCAGCAGCCCTCTGGGCACGGGAGCGGGCACCGGGGAGCTGTTTTTT. This chain links TRBV9 with TRBJ2-2, with D possibly TRBD2 on 6 matching bases. This CDR3 comprises 17 residues. V was shortened by 4 bases and J by 4 bases, with 20 bases between the two germline ends. In germline, CDR1 is SGDLS, CDR2 YYNGEE.

This clonotype was seen many times. V usage is TRBV9 and J usage is TRBJ2-5; 7 bases map to TRBD2. V shed 0 bases and J 2 bases; nucleotides not matched to a gene: 7. This CDR3 is built from 16 residues. Germline CDR1 is SGDLS and CDR2 is YYNGEE. The DNA for the CDR3 is TGTGCCAGCAGCGTAGCTACGTGGGGAGGGCAAGAGACCCAGTACTTC. The encoded protein is CASSVATWGGQETQYF.

V is TRBV21-1 and J is TRBJ2-3. TRBV21-1 is reported as a pseudogene. The CDR3 totals 17 residues. The CDR3 DNA reads as TGTGCCAGCAGCAAAGGCCGAAAGTACGTTGTCACAGATACGCAGTATTTT. As protein: CASSKGRKYVVTDTQYF.

In this sample, this clonotype turned up many times. The chain recombines TRBV9 with TRBJ2-3; no clear D gene. Trimming left V 4 bases short and J 5 bases short, with 11 bases between. Germline CDR1 and CDR2: SGDLS and YYNGEE. CDR3 length: 13 amino acids. The CDR3: CASSKPSGDTQYF. The CDR3 nucleotides read TGTGCCAGCAGCAAGCCTTCGGGAGATACGCAGTATTTT.

This clonotype came up many times. V usage is TRBV9 and J usage is TRBJ2-5, with TRBD2 identical over 8 bases. Trimming at V came to 0 bases and at J to 2 bases, leaving 6 bases not matched to a gene. This CDR3 has 16 residues. CDR1 and CDR2 (germline): SGDLS, YYNGEE. Written as DNA, the CDR3 is TGTGCCAGCAGCGTAGCGGCGGGGGGCCATCAAGAGACCCAGTACTTC. Encoded protein: CASSVAAGGHQETQYF.

This clonotype has ten or more counts. The chain links TRBV9 to TRBJ2-1; D assignment may be TRBD1 or TRBD2 (6 bases each). The germline V and J ends were trimmed by 3 bases and 7 bases, with 17 bases remaining between them. This CDR3 is built from 15 residues. Germline-derived CDR1 and CDR2 are SGDLS and YYNGEE. The CDR3 loop reads CASSGGARRDNEQFF. CDR3 DNA: TGTGCCAGCAGCGGGGGGGCCAGGAGGGATAATGAGCAGTTCTTC.

This clonotype was recorded at least ten times. The chain recombines TRBV9 with TRBJ2-1; tentatively, D is TRBD1 (5 bases). The V gene lost 0 bases and the J gene lost 6 bases, with 13 bases spanning the gap. This CDR3 comprises 15 residues. The germline CDR1 and CDR2 sequences are SGDLS and YYNGEE. The CDR3 DNA reads as TGTGCCAGCAGCGTAGCGGCAGGGTACGTCAATGAGCAGTTCTTC. This sequence encodes CASSVAAGYVNEQFF. Using reference TRBV9 and TRBJ2-1 for the parts outside the CDR3, the full variable domain is DSGVTQTPKHLITATGQRVTLRCSPRSGDLSVYWYQQSLDQGLQFLIQYYNGEERAKGNILERFSAQQFPDLHSELNLSSLELGDSALYFCASSVAAGYVNEQFFGPGTRLTVL.

This clonotype showed up many times. The CDR3 sequence: CASSVLGTEGKLFF. The CDR3 bases are TGTGCCAGCAGCGTCCTCGGGACGGAGGGAAAACTGTTTTTT. This chain uses TRBV9 with TRBJ1-4, with a tentative D call TRBD1 (5 bases). The CDR3 has 14 residues. Germline loops: CDR1 SGDLS, CDR2 YYNGEE. V shed 2 bases and J shed 10 bases, with 15 bases lying between them.

This clonotype was seen at least ten times. This chain uses TRBV9 with TRBJ1-2; possibly TRBD1 for D (5 bases). The CDR3 loop spans 13 amino acids. Per the germline V gene, CDR1 is SGDLS and CDR2 is YYNGEE. Trimming stripped 2 bases from V and 14 bases from J, with 19 bases between. The CDR3 loop reads CASSVGLRGQGTF. The CDR3 DNA is TGTGCCAGCAGCGTGGGGCTAAGAGGGCAAGGGACCTTC.